These 3 T cell receptor beta chains were sequenced from one sample in a study of blood T cell repertoires in COVID-19. TCRdb keeps only in-frame clones here, not all; method: immunoSEQ multiplex PCR. The data contain a few hundred thousand clones, 80% to 90% of them singletons. Input material: PBMCs or T cells enriched from blood (not recorded which). Receptor source: a woman aged 40 to 50 with acute COVID-19.

V and J are TRBV9 and TRBJ2-3, with D possibly matching TRBD2 (6 bases). CDR3 length: 15 amino acids. Germline CDR1 SGDLS, CDR2 YYNGEE. V dropped 0 bases and J dropped 2 bases, with 10 bases sitting between them. The CDR3 here is CASSVDSRDTDTQYF. In nucleotides, the CDR3 is TGTGCCAGCAGCGTAGACTCGCGGGACACAGATACGCAGTATTTT.

This chain links TRBV5-5 with TRBJ1-2; D is unclear. The germline V gene has CDR1 SGHKS and CDR2 YYEKEE (reference sequence). Trimming stripped 0 bases from V and 2 bases from J, with 5 bases between. The CDR3 length is 13 residues. The CDR3 protein is CASSLGSNYGYTF. CDR3 nucleotides: TGTGCCAGCAGCTTGGGAAGCAACTATGGCTACACCTTC.

This sequence joins TRBV19 and TRBJ1-5; D is perhaps TRBD1 (6 bases). The CDR3 covers 16 residues. Germline CDR1 LNHDA, CDR2 SQIVND (reference sequence). Trimming took 1 base from V and 1 from J, leaving 11 bases between them. In DNA form, the CDR3 reads TGTGCCAGTAGTATAGGTCAGGGGCTGAGCAATCAGCCCCAGCATTTT. Amino acids: CASSIGQGLSNQPQHF.